This paragraph covers one T cell receptor beta chain sequence. This clone's antigen is unknown. No per-base quality is available; no much larger clone lies one base away. Other DNA sequences of this sample code for an identical CDR3. CDR1 MNHEY and CDR2 SVGAGI were looked up in the germline V gene. V is clipped by 0 bases and J by 0 bases, and the sequence between their germline boundaries is 9 bases long. From the cysteine up to the phenylalanine, the CDR3 has a length of 16 residues. Solely the CDR3 DNA is kept, with 48 bases framed from the first base. TCRbeta CDR3 regions were amplified from genomic DNA using the immunoSEQ Assay, a bias-controlled multiplex PCR. As for the original processing: Within the assay, amplification of reference gene primers was used to estimate how many nucleated cells each sample contained. Sequence reads were collapsed and filtered to measure the absolute abundance of every unique TCRbeta CDR3 rearrangement. Productive Simpson clonality was computed per sample as the square root of Simpson's diversity index over productive rearrangements. The immuneACCESS repertoire file appears here via TCRdb, limited to in-frame rearrangements. These files lack a portion of the clones; in checked studies, under half of the deficit traces to unresolved V genes, and the cause of the others is not known. V, J and clone size derive from that table, while D and trimming were established from the DNA sequence. Here the sample has 250,000 to 300,000 clones; around 83% occur a single time. The top ten constitute around 3.6% of the sample.

The collaborating institutions used their own protocols to collect whole blood in K2EDTA tubes. For TCRbeta analysis, collaborators shipped samples as frozen whole blood, isolated PBMCs, or DNA extracted from either of those sample types. This record comes from a study of blood T cell repertoires in COVID-19 (dated by TCRdb to 2019 to 2021). Regarding the study in general: Collaborator samples came from the United States, Italy and Spain and covered acute and convalescent phases of COVID-19. The material from the prospective study consisted of cDNA or gDNA derived from T cells, B-cell-depleted T cells, or PBMCs. The samples were drawn from the first 160 participants of the ongoing ImmuneRACE study and from 1,254 subjects provided by 6 global collaborators. The dataset comprised deeply sampled blood TCRbeta repertoires from subjects exposed to, actively infected with, or recovered from COVID-19. The repertoires were released in a freely available public database intended as a resource for research on the immune response to SARS-CoV-2. Where available, HLA class I and class II types were obtained from metadata supplied by the sample provider rather than from assay-based typing. Nearly every sample came with metadata listing a de-identified subject ID, COVID-19 status, age in years and sex.

What the study reported, not specific to this receptor: The quantity of clinical and demographic metadata differed by source and by participant and was supplied without curation.

Input material: peripheral blood. The sequence derives from a man aged 18 to 30 with active or convalescent COVID-19. The chain is assembled from TRBV6-5 and TRBJ2-1; TRBD2 is possibly the D segment (5 matching bases). The CDR3 has the sequence CASSYSSGASYNEQFF. The sequence in DNA is TGTGCCAGCAGTTACTCGAGCGGAGCCTCCTACAATGAGCAGTTCTTC.